Sequencing of this TCR beta chain was carried out in a study of vaccination effects on CD4 cells after COVID-19. About the research overall: As their vaccination, participants received two doses of either BNT162b2 or mRNA-1273.

Generated by immunoSEQ multiplex PCR, the TCRdb table keeps only in-frame clones and is missing some. The profile shows some 70,000 clones, roughly 80% of them singletons. ViraFEST expansion of antigen-specific CD4+ T cells with viral peptide pools preceded sequencing. Having been cultured for roughly 10 days, the cells underwent CD4+ T cell isolation. Nucleocapsid antibodies were negative in the vaccine recipients, who had never had SARS-CoV-2 infection. The CDR3 length is 15 residues. The germline V gene encodes CDR1 LNHDA and CDR2 SQIVND (reference sequence). The ends lost 5 bases at V and 3 bases at J; junction bases unmatched: 8. With respect to this clone: What it binds is not known.

The origin of this receptor is a human donor who received a COVID-19 vaccine. The gene calls are TRBV19 and TRBJ1-2; TRBD1 matches at 8 bases. Sequenced material: CD4+ T cells from PBMCs cultured with SARS-CoV-2 spike peptides, taken before COVID-19 vaccination. CDR3 DNA sequence: TGTGCCAGTAGTCTCTGGGACAGGCCCTACTATGGCTACACCTTC. This translates into CASSLWDRPYYGYTF.